A single sample is the source of the 7 T cell receptor beta chains below, sequenced in a study of cytomegalovirus exposure and HLA in healthy donors. The PCR was carried out with 60 Vbeta primers and 13 Jbeta primers. Produced via immunoSEQ multiplex PCR; TCRdb's table is partial and in-frame only. This table holds roughly 160,000 clones, about 82% found once. Sequenced input: PBMCs. Source of these receptors: a woman aged 45-59 years in good health and CMV-seropositive.

The V gene is TRBV28, the J gene TRBJ1-4; the D gene is possibly TRBD1 (5 bases). The CDR3 is 17 residues long. CDR1 and CDR2 (germline): MDHEN, SYDVKM. The ends were cut back, 6 bases at V and 6 bases at J, with 23 bases in the middle. The CDR3 sequence: CASRLPGFGGMHEKLFF. The CDR3 DNA reads TGTGCCAGCAGATTACCAGGGTTCGGGGGTATGCATGAAAAACTGTTTTTT. Combining the CDR3 with reference TRBV28 and TRBJ1-4 gives the whole variable domain DVKVTQSSRYLVKRTGEKVFLECVQDMDHENMFWYRQDPGLGLRLIYFSYDVKMKEKGDIPEGYSVSREKKERFSLILESASTNQTSMYLCASRLPGFGGMHEKLFFGSGTQLSVL.

The chain has TRBV30 and TRBJ1-5, with 9 bases fitting TRBD1. V was clipped by 2 bases and J by 6 bases; unmatched bases: 11. CDR1 is GTSNPN and CDR2 is SVGIG in the germline V gene (reference sequence). The CDR3 runs 16 residues. CDR3 amino acids: CAWSPGQGILGQPQHF. The CDR3 nucleotides read TGTGCCTGGAGTCCGGGACAGGGAATCTTGGGTCAGCCCCAGCATTTT. The variable domain in full, completed from reference TRBV30 and TRBJ1-5, reads SQTIHQWPATLVQPVGSPLSLECTVEGTSNPNLYWYRQAAGRGLQLLFYSVGIGQISSEVPQNLSASRPQDRQFILSSKKLLLSDSGFYLCAWSPGQGILGQPQHFGDGTRLSIL.

This clone occurred a few times. The chain couples TRBV29-1 to TRBJ2-5; TRBD2 aligns across 14 bases. The CDR3 is 15 amino acids. The germline gives CDR1 SQVTM, CDR2 ANQGSEA. V shed 4 bases, J shed 4 bases, and the junction held 5 bases outside the gene matches. The CDR3 coding sequence is TGCAGCGTTGGAACGGGACTAGCGGGAGCAGAGACCCAGTACTTC. Translating it yields CSVGTGLAGAETQYF.

The chain combines TRBV28 with TRBJ2-3; 9 bases match TRBD1. The germline V gene encodes CDR1 MDHEN and CDR2 SYDVKM. This CDR3 spans 14 amino acids. J was trimmed by 2 bases and V by 10 bases; bases with no gene match: 7. The CDR3, as DNA: TGTGCCAACGGGCGGACAGGGGACACAGATACGCAGTATTTT. This translates into CANGRTGDTDTQYF.

This chain's CDR3 is CASSLEGGGELFF. CDR3 bases: TGTGCCAGCAGTTTAGAGGGCGGCGGGGAGCTGTTTTTT. The rearrangement joins TRBV28 to TRBJ2-2, with D possibly matching TRBD2 (5 bases). V was trimmed by 2 bases and J by 7 bases, leaving 8 bases between them. Germline values: CDR1 MDHEN, CDR2 SYDVKM. This CDR3 has 13 residues.

V and J are TRBV9 and TRBJ2-2, with a possible D match to TRBD2 (6 bases). V gave up 1 base and J gave up 6 bases, with 19 bases separating them. Germline V gene sequence: CDR1 SGDLS, CDR2 YYNGEE. This CDR3 comprises 17 residues. In DNA form, the CDR3 reads TGTGCCAGCAGCGTACTTGCCGGGACTGAGGTCCCCGGGGAGCTGTTTTTT. Translated, it gives CASSVLAGTEVPGELFF.

J is TRBJ1-4 and V is TRBV9, with TRBD1 matching over 10 bases. This CDR3 has 15 amino acids. CDR1 SGDLS and CDR2 YYNGEE come from the germline V gene. The V gene end was trimmed by 0 bases and the J gene end by 7 bases; junction bases not matched to a gene: 3. In DNA, the CDR3 is TGTGCCAGCAGCGTAGGGGACAGGGGAGTTGAAAAACTGTTTTTT. Encoded protein: CASSVGDRGVEKLFF.